One and the same sample provided the 3 T cell receptor beta chains below, sequenced in a study of cytomegalovirus exposure and HLA in healthy donors. PCR was performed using 60 Vbeta and 13 Jbeta primers. TCRdb keeps only in-frame clones here, not all; method: immunoSEQ multiplex PCR. This sample has about 130,000 clones, with about three quarters found just once. The sample taken for sequencing was PBMCs. The receptors were gathered from a woman aged 25 to 45 in good health and CMV-seronegative.

The V gene is TRBV7-2, the J gene TRBJ2-3, with 8 positions matching TRBD2. Germline lookup yields CDR1 SGHTA and CDR2 FQGNSA. This CDR3 has 17 amino acids. Losses at the gene ends were 5 bases for V and 5 bases for J; bases not matched to a gene: 15. The CDR3 sequence is CASSGGGLAGRGDTQYF. The CDR3 coding sequence is TGTGCCAGCAGCGGAGGGGGTCTAGCGGGCCGAGGAGATACGCAGTATTTT. The full variable domain, with the rest looked up from reference TRBV7-2 and TRBJ2-3, is GAGVSQSPSNKVTEKGKDVELRCDPISGHTALYWYRQSLGQGLEFLIYFQGNSAPDKSGLPSDRFSAERTGGSVSTLTIQRTQQEDSAVYLCASSGGGLAGRGDTQYFGPGTRLTVL.

Details on this clone: The junction and the germline gene differ at one end; a read error may be behind it. The rearrangement joins TRBV7-7 to TRBJ1-1; the D is unclear. This CDR3 region has 13 residues. CDR1 and CDR2 (germline): SSHAT, FNYEAQ (reference sequence). CDR3 in DNA: TGTGCTAGCAGCTTAGATCCAGTCACTGAAGCTTTCTTT. Translating it yields CASSLDPVTEAFF.

V gene TRBV6-1 combines with J gene TRBJ2-7; 10 bases fit TRBD2. Germline-derived CDR1 and CDR2 are MNHNS and SASEGT. The ends lost 6 bases at V and 2 bases at J; junction bases unmatched: 4. This CDR3 comprises 14 residues. CDR3 DNA sequence: TGTGCCAGCAGACTAGCGGGGACCACCTACGAGCAGTACTTC. Translating it yields CASRLAGTTYEQYF.